A single sample gave rise to the 27 T cell receptor beta chains below, sequenced in a study of low-dose radiotherapy and immunotherapy resistance in tumors. Time point denoted: after trial treatment. Treatment given: LDRT plus nivolumab, ipilimumab, low-dose cyclophosphamide and aspirin (RACIN trial). Covering alpha and beta chains, TRAV- and TRBV-specific primers were used for the first-strand cDNA. TCRs were amplified for around 20 PCR cycles with a constant-region primer and V-primer adapter. MiXCR was run by TCRdb on the reads, yielding one entry per CDR3 protein. This sample has approximately 80,000 distinct CDR3 sequences, with 15% to 20% found just once. Sequencing used PBMCs, obtained after low-dose radiotherapy plus immunotherapy. The receptors here all came from a male donor with prostate cancer.

The chain combines TRBV24-1 with TRBJ2-7, with D unresolved. The CDR3 consists of 13 residues. Germline values: CDR1 KGHDR, CDR2 SFDVKD. With 3 bases removed from V and 5 bases from J, the gap between germline ends came to 10 bases. The CDR3 sequence: CATSDRASNEQYF. The CDR3 coding sequence is TGTGCCACCAGTGATAGGGCATCCAACGAGCAGTACTTC.

This clonotype came up many times. The chain is built from TRBV11-2 and TRBJ2-3, with 11 bases aligning to TRBD2. CDR1 SGHAT and CDR2 FQNNGV come from the germline V gene. Trimming at V came to 3 bases and at J to 0 bases, leaving 5 bases not matched to a gene. The CDR3 is made up of 17 amino acids. CDR3 region: CASSFTSGSTSTDTQYF. DNA of the CDR3: TGTGCCAGCAGCTTCACTAGCGGGAGTACGAGCACAGATACGCAGTATTTT.

This clonotype was seen at least ten times. This rearrangement joins TRBV29-1 to TRBJ2-2, with unresolved D. This CDR3 region has 11 residues. Trimming left V 6 bases short and J 3 bases short, with 5 bases between. The germline CDR1 and CDR2 sequences are SQVTM and ANQGSEA. Here the CDR3 reads CSVSDTGELFF. In DNA form, the CDR3 reads TGCAGCGTGTCCGACACCGGGGAGCTGTTTTTT.

V and J are TRBV7-8 and TRBJ2-5; maybe TRBD1 (5 bases). Germline lookup yields CDR1 SGHVS and CDR2 FQNEAQ. Trimming cost V 6 bases and J 3 bases, with 20 bases left between them. The CDR3 consists of 16 residues. CDR3 sequence reads: CASSSGNPSGKETQYF. The CDR3, as DNA: TGTGCCAGCAGTTCAGGGAACCCGAGTGGCAAAGAGACCCAGTACTTC.

This clonotype has at least ten counts. This chain connects TRBV29-1 to TRBJ2-1; 10 bases fit TRBD1. The J segment lost 10 bases and the V segment lost 2 bases, leaving 2 bases of the junction unmatched. The CDR3 covers 12 residues. In germline, CDR1 is SQVTM, CDR2 ANQGSEA. The CDR3 sequence is CSVERTGGEQFF. CDR3 coding DNA: TGCAGCGTTGAAAGGACAGGGGGGGAGCAGTTCTTC.

This clonotype has a handful of counts. The genes are TRBV20-1 and TRBJ2-5; D may be TRBD2 (5 bases). V dropped 0 bases and J dropped 2 bases, with 10 bases sitting between them. The CDR3 extends over 14 amino acids. Germline CDR1 reads DFQATT; CDR2 reads SNEGSKA (reference sequence). CDR3 region: CSARETGTQETQYF. CDR3 sequence (DNA): TGCAGTGCTAGAGAGACGGGAACACAAGAGACCCAGTACTTC.

This chain joins TRBV11-1 and TRBJ2-7, with 7 bases identical to TRBD1. J lost 4 bases, V lost 5 bases, and 11 bases had no gene match. CDR1 and CDR2 from the germline V gene are SGHAT and FQDESV (reference sequence). The CDR3 totals 15 residues. The CDR3, as DNA: TGTGCCAGCAGCGTCGGGACAGCTACAAGGTACGAGCAGTACTTC. As protein: CASSVGTATRYEQYF.

This clonotype has at least ten counts. The chain uses TRBV2 and TRBJ1-5; D may be TRBD1 (6 bases). V gave up 5 bases and J gave up 0 bases, with 8 bases separating them. Germline CDR1 and CDR2: SNHLY and FYNNEI. This CDR3 spans 14 amino acids. The DNA for the CDR3 is TGTGCCAGCAGTCGGGACACTAGCAATCAGCCCCAGCATTTT. Translated, it gives CASSRDTSNQPQHF.

There are many counts of this clonotype. V is TRBV20-1 and J is TRBJ2-7; 11 bases match TRBD2. The germline gives CDR1 DFQATT, CDR2 SNEGSKA (reference sequence). The CDR3 contains 16 residues. V lost 0 bases to trimming and J lost 1 base; unmatched junction nucleotides: 5. As DNA, the CDR3 is TGCAGTGCTAGAGATGTGGCTAGCGGGAGGTCCTACGAGCAGTACTTC. The encoded protein is CSARDVASGRSYEQYF.

Comment on this clonotype: A far larger clone is one base from this, pointing to a likely read error. The genes are TRBV6-5 and TRBJ2-1, with TRBD1 identical over 11 bases. The germline V gene has CDR1 MNHEY and CDR2 SVGAGI. Germline trimming cut 3 bases from V and 10 bases from J; bases unmatched to any gene: 5. The CDR3 covers 14 residues. The CDR3 loop is CASSYGQGAYEQFF. In DNA form, the CDR3 reads TGTGCCAGCAGTTATGGACAGGGGGCCTACGAGCAGTTCTTC.

At least ten counts were recorded for this clonotype. The chain links TRBV7-9 to TRBJ2-1; D is undetermined. This CDR3 spans 13 amino acids. Trimming removed 3 bases at V and 10 bases at J, with 13 bases between. Germline CDR1 is SEHNR and CDR2 is FQNEAQ (reference sequence). The DNA for the CDR3 is TGTGCCAGCAGCTTCGACCGAGGCCCAGAGCAGTTCTTC. Protein: CASSFDRGPEQFF.

This clonotype has a handful of counts. The V gene is TRBV27, the J gene TRBJ2-7; the match to TRBD1 covers 10 bases. After removal of 8 bases from V and 5 bases from J, the junction contained 15 bases not matched to a gene. Germline lookup yields CDR1 MNHEY and CDR2 SMNVEV (reference sequence). This CDR3 has 16 residues. The CDR3 bases are TGTGCCAGCTCATCCAATCCGGGACAGGGGTCCCACGAGCAGTACTTC. It yields the protein CASSSNPGQGSHEQYF.

This clonotype was seen repeatedly, ten times or more. The chain joins TRBV7-2 to TRBJ1-5; D unresolved. Germline V gene lookup returns CDR1 SGHTA and CDR2 FQGNSA. The germline V and J ends were trimmed by 5 bases and 5 bases, with 10 bases remaining between them. The CDR3 is 13 residues long. This CDR3 is CASSLYMDQPQHF. For the CDR3, the DNA is TGTGCCAGCAGCCTTTACATGGATCAGCCCCAGCATTTT.

In this sample, this clonotype turned up many times. The chain links TRBV28 to TRBJ2-2, with 9 nucleotides matching TRBD1. The V gene's germline CDR1 is MDHEN and CDR2 SYDVKM. V gave up 6 bases and J gave up 0 bases; unmatched junction bases: 17. The CDR3 sequence is 20 residues long. The CDR3 sequence: CASSYPPAGQGKPNTGELFF. The CDR3 coding sequence is TGTGCCAGCAGCTACCCGCCTGCGGGACAGGGCAAGCCGAACACCGGGGAGCTGTTTTTT.

This clonotype has at least ten counts. The chain has TRBV6-2 or TRBV6-3 and TRBJ2-1, with D possibly TRBD2 on 5 matching bases. Trimming cost V 0 bases and J 6 bases, with 6 bases left between them. The CDR3 contains 13 residues. From germline, CDR1 is MNHEY and CDR2 SVGEGT. The CDR3 DNA reads TGTGCCAGCAGTTACTCGAGCGGCAATGAGCAGTTCTTC. Protein sequence: CASSYSSGNEQFF.

Many counts were recorded for this clonotype. This rearrangement joins TRBV7-8 to TRBJ1-5, with D uncertain. Between the trimmed V and J ends, which lost 6 bases and 0 bases, there was a span of 18 bases. Germline V gene data show CDR1 as SGHVS and CDR2 as FQNEAQ. CDR3 length equals 17 residues. The CDR3 reads CASSSAGGPYSNQPQHF. Written as DNA, the CDR3 is TGTGCCAGCAGTTCCGCGGGAGGACCGTATAGCAATCAGCCCCAGCATTTT. The complete variable domain, with remaining parts taken from reference TRBV7-8 and TRBJ1-5, reads GAGVSQSPRYKVAKRGQDVALRCDPISGHVSLFWYQQALGQGPEFLTYFQNEAQLDKSGLPSDRFFAERPEGSVSTLKIQRTQQEDSAVYLCASSSAGGPYSNQPQHFGDGTRLSIL.

This clonotype occurred many times. The chain combines TRBV6-2 or TRBV6-3 with TRBJ2-4; D is possibly TRBD2 (6 bases). The CDR3 consists of 16 residues. Germline CDR1 MNHEY, CDR2 SVGEGT. Trimming pared 2 bases from V and 0 bases from J, leaving 11 bases between. The CDR3: CASSYMGGLAKNIQYF. CDR3 DNA: TGTGCCAGCAGTTACATGGGGGGACTAGCCAAAAACATTCAGTACTTC.

This clonotype has ten or more counts. V usage is TRBV25-1 and J usage is TRBJ2-5; 7 nucleotides match TRBD1. J lost 10 bases, V lost 7 bases, and 12 bases had no gene match. The CDR3 runs to 13 residues. Germline lookup yields CDR1 MGHDK and CDR2 SYGVNS. CDR3 DNA: TGTGCCAGCAAAGCACAGGGGAAGAGAAGCCAGTACTTC. It yields the protein CASKAQGKRSQYF.

V gene TRBV28 combines with J gene TRBJ2-7; 10 positions match TRBD1. The CDR3 loop spans 15 amino acids. CDR1 and CDR2 (germline): MDHEN, SYDVKM. J gave up 2 bases and V 7 bases, and 8 bases lay outside the gene matches. CDR3 bases: TGTGCCAGCAAGGTTTTGGGACAGGGGCCCTACGAGCAGTACTTC. It encodes CASKVLGQGPYEQYF.

This clonotype was recorded many times. V usage is TRBV7-2 and J usage is TRBJ1-3; D possibly corresponds to TRBD1 (5 bases). This CDR3 has 16 amino acids. Trimming stripped 3 bases from V and 6 bases from J, with 18 bases between. Germline CDR1 SGHTA, CDR2 FQGNSA. The CDR3 loop reads CASSFVGGKTLNTIYF. In DNA, the CDR3 is TGTGCCAGCAGCTTTGTTGGGGGGAAAACCCTAAACACCATATATTTT.

At least ten counts were recorded for this clonotype. The chain recombines TRBV7-2 with TRBJ1-1; D unresolved. The V gene's germline CDR1 is SGHTA and CDR2 FQGNSA. The CDR3 sequence is 15 residues long. Trimming removed 4 bases from V and 6 bases from J, with 18 bases in between. CDR3 nucleotide sequence: TGTGCCAGCAGCTCCCGGGGAGGAGGTTCGGCTGAAGCTTTCTTT. It specifies CASSSRGGGSAEAFF.

This clonotype was counted many times. The rearrangement joins TRBV20-1 to TRBJ2-1; possible D gene TRBD2, 5 bases. Germline values: CDR1 DFQATT, CDR2 SNEGSKA (reference sequence). Trimming removed 6 bases from V and 9 bases from J, with 21 bases in between. The CDR3 is 14 amino acids. CDR3 DNA: TGCAGTGCGAGAACCGGGGTTTTTGAGGGTGAGCAGTTCTTC. Amino acids: CSARTGVFEGEQFF.

The table lists this clonotype with many counts. This chain uses TRBV6-2 or TRBV6-3 with TRBJ1-2; 8 bases are shared with TRBD1. Germline assignment: CDR1 MNHEY and CDR2 SVGEGT. Germline trimming cut 6 bases from V and 6 bases from J; bases unmatched to any gene: 9. The CDR3 extends over 14 amino acids. DNA for the CDR3: TGTGCCAGCAGCCAAGGGACAGGTCTGGATGGCTACACCTTC. It is translated as CASSQGTGLDGYTF.

This clonotype was recorded many times. The CDR3 DNA follows: TGTGCCAGCTCACCCGGACAGGTTAGCAATCAGCCCCAGCATTTT. Encoded protein: CASSPGQVSNQPQHF. The rearrangement joins TRBV18 to TRBJ1-5; 7 nucleotides match TRBD1. Germline CDR1 is KGHSH and CDR2 is LQKENI. V was clipped by 3 bases and J by 0 bases; unmatched bases: 2. CDR3 length: 15 residues.

This clonotype was seen repeatedly, ten times or more. The chain couples TRBV28 to TRBJ2-2, with 10 bases fitting TRBD1. Germline V gene sequence: CDR1 MDHEN, CDR2 SYDVKM. This CDR3 region has 16 residues. Trimming took 4 bases from V and 5 from J; bases not matched to a gene: 7. As DNA, the CDR3 is TGTGCCAGCAGTTCAGGGGGACAGGGGCCAACCGGGGAGCTGTTTTTT. Translated: CASSSGGQGPTGELFF.

This clonotype was detected many times. The chain employs TRBV19 and TRBJ2-2, with 9 bases identical to TRBD2. The CDR3 spans 16 residues. J was trimmed by 0 bases and V by 4 bases; bases with no gene match: 3. CDR1 LNHDA and CDR2 SQIVND come from the germline V gene (reference sequence). The DNA of the CDR3 is TGTGCCAGTAGTACAGTAGCGGGAGCGAACACCGGGGAGCTGTTTTTT. Encoded protein: CASSTVAGANTGELFF. Complete variable domain (other parts from reference TRBV19 and TRBJ2-2): DGGITQSPKYLFRKEGQNVTLSCEQNLNHDAMYWYRQDPGQGLRLIYYSQIVNDFQKGDIAEGYSVSREKKESFPLTVTSAQKNPTAFYLCASSTVAGANTGELFFGEGSRLTVL.

At least ten counts were recorded for this clonotype. The chain links TRBV27 to TRBJ2-1, with D perhaps TRBD1 or TRBD2 (7 bases each). The V end lost 6 bases, the J end lost 4 bases, and 13 bases lay between the germline ends. The V gene's germline CDR1 is MNHEY and CDR2 SMNVEV (reference sequence). The CDR3 length is 14 residues. The CDR3 DNA reads as TGTGCCAGCAGGAAGCGGGACAGATACAATGAGCAGTTCTTC. Its translation: CASRKRDRYNEQFF.